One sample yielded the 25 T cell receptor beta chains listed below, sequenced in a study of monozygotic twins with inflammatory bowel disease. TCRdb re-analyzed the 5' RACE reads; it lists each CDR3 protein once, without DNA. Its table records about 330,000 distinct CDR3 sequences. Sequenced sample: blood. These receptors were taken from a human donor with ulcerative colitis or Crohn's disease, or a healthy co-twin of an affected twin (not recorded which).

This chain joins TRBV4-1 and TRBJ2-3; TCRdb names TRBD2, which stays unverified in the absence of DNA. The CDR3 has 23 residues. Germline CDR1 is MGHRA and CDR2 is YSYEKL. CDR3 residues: CASSQETYTLRLVGGGNTDTQYF.

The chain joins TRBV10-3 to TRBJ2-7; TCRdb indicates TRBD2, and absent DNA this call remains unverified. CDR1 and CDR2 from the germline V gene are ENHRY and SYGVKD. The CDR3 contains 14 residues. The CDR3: CAISGTVRAYEQYF.

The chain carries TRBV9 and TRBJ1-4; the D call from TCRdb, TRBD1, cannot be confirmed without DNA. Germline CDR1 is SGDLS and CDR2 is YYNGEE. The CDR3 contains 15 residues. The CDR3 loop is CASSGPGQGPGKLFF. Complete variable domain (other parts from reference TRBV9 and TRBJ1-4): DSGVTQTPKHLITATGQRVTLRCSPRSGDLSVYWYQQSLDQGLQFLIQYYNGEERAKGNILERFSAQQFPDLHSELNLSSLELGDSALYFCASSGPGQGPGKLFFGSGTQLSVL.

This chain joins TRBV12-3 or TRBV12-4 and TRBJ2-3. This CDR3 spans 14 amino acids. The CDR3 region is CASRLDRSTDTQYF.

CDR3 sequence reads: CASGTISGGTDTQYF. This rearrangement joins TRBV12-3 or TRBV12-4 to TRBJ2-3; TCRdb reports TRBD2, a call that lacks DNA to check it against. The CDR3 extends over 15 amino acids.

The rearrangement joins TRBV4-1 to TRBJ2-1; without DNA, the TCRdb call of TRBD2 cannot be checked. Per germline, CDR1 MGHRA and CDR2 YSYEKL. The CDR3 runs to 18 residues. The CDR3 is CASSQETVPGLSYNEQFF.

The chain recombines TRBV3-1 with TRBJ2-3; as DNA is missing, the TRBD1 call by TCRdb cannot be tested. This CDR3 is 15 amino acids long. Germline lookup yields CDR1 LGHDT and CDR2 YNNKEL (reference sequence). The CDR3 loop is CASSPRRGGTDTQYF.

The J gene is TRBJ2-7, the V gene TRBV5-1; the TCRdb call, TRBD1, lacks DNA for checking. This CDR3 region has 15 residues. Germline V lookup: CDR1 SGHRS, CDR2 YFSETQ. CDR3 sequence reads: CASSPGGAVRFEQYF.

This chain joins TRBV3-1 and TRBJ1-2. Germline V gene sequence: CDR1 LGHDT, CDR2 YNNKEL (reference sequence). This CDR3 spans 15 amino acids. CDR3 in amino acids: CASCKGTSATGGYTF.

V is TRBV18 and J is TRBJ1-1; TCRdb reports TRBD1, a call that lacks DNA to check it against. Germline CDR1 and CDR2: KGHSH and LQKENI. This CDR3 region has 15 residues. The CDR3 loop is CASSPGQHMNTEAFF.

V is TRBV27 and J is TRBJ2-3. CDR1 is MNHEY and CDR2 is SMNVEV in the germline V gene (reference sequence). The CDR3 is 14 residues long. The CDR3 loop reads CATSTDISTDTQYF.

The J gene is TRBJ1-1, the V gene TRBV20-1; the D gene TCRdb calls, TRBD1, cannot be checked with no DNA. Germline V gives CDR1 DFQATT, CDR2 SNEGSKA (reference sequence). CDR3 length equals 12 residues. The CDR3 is CSPYRANTEAFF.

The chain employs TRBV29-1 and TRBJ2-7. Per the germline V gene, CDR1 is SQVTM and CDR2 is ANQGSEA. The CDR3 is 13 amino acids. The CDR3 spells CSVEPKSGYEQYF.

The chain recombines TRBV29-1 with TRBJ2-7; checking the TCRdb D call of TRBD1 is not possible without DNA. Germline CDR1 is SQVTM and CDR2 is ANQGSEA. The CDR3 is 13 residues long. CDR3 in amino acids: CSVVYTGAAEVYF.

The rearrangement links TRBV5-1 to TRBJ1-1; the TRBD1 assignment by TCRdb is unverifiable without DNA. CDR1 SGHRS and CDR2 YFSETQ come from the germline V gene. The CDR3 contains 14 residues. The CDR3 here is CASSQGQGGTEAFF. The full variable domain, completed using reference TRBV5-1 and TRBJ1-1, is KAGVTQTPRYLIKTRGQQVTLSCSPISGHRSVSWYQQTPGQGLQFLFEYFSETQRNKGNFPGRFSGRQFSNSRSEMNVSTLELGDSALYLCASSQGQGGTEAFFGQGTRLTVV.

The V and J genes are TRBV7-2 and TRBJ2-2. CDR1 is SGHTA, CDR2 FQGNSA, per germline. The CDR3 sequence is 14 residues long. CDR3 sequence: CASSLDSNTGELFF. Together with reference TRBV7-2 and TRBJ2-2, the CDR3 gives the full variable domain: GAGVSQSPSNKVTEKGKDVELRCDPISGHTALYWYRQSLGQGLEFLIYFQGNSAPDKSGLPSDRFSAERTGGSVSTLTIQRTQQEDSAVYLCASSLDSNTGELFFGEGSRLTVL.

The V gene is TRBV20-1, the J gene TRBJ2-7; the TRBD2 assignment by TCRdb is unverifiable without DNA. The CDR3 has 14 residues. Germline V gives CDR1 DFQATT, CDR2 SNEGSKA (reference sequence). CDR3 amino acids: CSARGTSGTYEQYF.

This CDR3 reads CASSGGSGNTIYF. This chain joins TRBV10-2 and TRBJ1-3; TCRdb selects TRBD1, and the lack of DNA leaves this call unchecked. The length of the CDR3 is 13 residues. Germline CDR1 is WSHSY and CDR2 is SAAADI.

The CDR3 here is CASSPSQRGGNEKLFF. V usage is TRBV9 and J usage is TRBJ1-4; the D call of TRBD1 rests on TCRdb alone, since no DNA is present to check it. Germline CDR1 SGDLS, CDR2 YYNGEE. This CDR3 contains 16 residues.

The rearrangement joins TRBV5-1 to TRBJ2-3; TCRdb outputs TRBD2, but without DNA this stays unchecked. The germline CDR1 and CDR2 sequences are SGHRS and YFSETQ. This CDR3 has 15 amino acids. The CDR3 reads CASSLGWGAADTQYF.

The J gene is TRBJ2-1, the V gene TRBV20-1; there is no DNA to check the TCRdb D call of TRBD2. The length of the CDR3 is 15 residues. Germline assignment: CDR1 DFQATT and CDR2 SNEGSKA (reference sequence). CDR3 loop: CSARELAVPYNEQFF.

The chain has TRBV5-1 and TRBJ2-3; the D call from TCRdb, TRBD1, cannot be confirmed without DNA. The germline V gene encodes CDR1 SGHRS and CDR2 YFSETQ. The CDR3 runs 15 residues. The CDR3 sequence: CASSSTGDRADTQYF.

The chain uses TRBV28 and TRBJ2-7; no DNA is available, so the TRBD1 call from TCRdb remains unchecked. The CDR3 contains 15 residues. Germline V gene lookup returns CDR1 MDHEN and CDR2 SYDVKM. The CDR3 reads CASSPGTPSSYEQYF.

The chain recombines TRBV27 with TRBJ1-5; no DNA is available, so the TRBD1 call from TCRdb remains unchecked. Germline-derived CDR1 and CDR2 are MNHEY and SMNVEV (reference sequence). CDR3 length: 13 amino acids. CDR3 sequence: CASSRQEGQPQHF.

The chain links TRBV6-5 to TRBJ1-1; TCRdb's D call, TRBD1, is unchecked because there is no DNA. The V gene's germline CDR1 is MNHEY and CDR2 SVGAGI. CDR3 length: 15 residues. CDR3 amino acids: CASSSISGANTEAFF.